This TCR beta chain was captured in a study of cytomegalovirus exposure and HLA in healthy donors. Study in general: Out of 180 million or so T cells, an earlier analysis found roughly 100 million unique TCR beta sequences in total.

In the PCR, 60 Vbeta and 13 Jbeta primers were used. Generated by immunoSEQ multiplex PCR, the TCRdb table keeps only in-frame clones and is missing some. Altogether about 160,000 clones are present, roughly 76% being singletons, with the ten largest covering more than 1.2%. This TCR was sampled from a man aged 60 to 75 in good health and CMV-seronegative. The specimen was PBMCs.

The CDR3 reads CASSLDYRAGTTGELFF. The CDR3 bases are TGTGCCAGCAGCTTGGACTACAGAGCGGGGACCACCGGGGAGCTGTTTTTT. The chain employs TRBV7-2 and TRBJ2-2, with 7 bases aligning to TRBD2. CDR1 is SGHTA and CDR2 is FQGNSA in the germline V gene. After removal of 3 bases from V and 4 bases from J, the junction contained 11 bases not matched to a gene. The CDR3 length is 17 residues.